Below are 26 T cell receptor beta chains sequenced from a single sample in a study of blood T cell repertoires in COVID-19. Produced via immunoSEQ multiplex PCR; TCRdb's table is partial and in-frame only. Of over 85,000 clones listed, approximately 87% are singletons. The sequencing sample was made of peripheral blood. These receptors were taken from a human donor in a cohort sampled during active COVID-19.

This chain uses TRBV29-1 with TRBJ2-1; D gene unclear. The CDR3 extends over 15 amino acids. The ends were cut back, 6 bases at V and 0 bases at J, with 15 bases in the middle. Germline CDR1 and CDR2: SQVTM and ANQGSEA. The CDR3 DNA sequence: TGCAGCGTCGGGTCTCTCCTCAGCTCCTACAATGAGCAGTTCTTC. Translation: CSVGSLLSSYNEQFF.

At least ten counts were recorded for this clone. The V call is TRBV6-6, the J call TRBJ2-3; weak D call: TRBD1 (5 bases). V was trimmed by 6 bases and J by 3 bases, leaving 10 bases between them. Looked up from germline, CDR1 is MNHNY and CDR2 is SVGAGI (reference sequence). The CDR3 runs to 13 residues. CDR3 nucleotide sequence: TGTGCCAGCAGATCCAGGGCGACAGATACGCAGTATTTT. Amino acid sequence: CASRSRATDTQYF.

This chain uses TRBV3-1 (or the pseudogene TRBV3-2) with TRBJ1-2, with 7 bases aligning to TRBD1. Germline trimming cut 1 base from V and 8 bases from J; bases unmatched to any gene: 4. The CDR3 totals 13 residues. Germline CDR1 LGHDT, CDR2 YNNKEL (reference sequence). The CDR3 reads CASSQGPGGGYTF. The CDR3 DNA follows: TGTGCCAGCAGCCAAGGCCCAGGGGGAGGCTACACCTTC.

The CDR3 loop is CASSGREALDTEAFF. The CDR3 DNA reads as TGTGCCAGCAGTGGACGGGAGGCACTCGACACTGAAGCTTTCTTT. This chain connects TRBV7-3 to TRBJ1-1; D remains unclear. Trimming stripped 6 bases from V and 3 bases from J, with 17 bases between. This CDR3 comprises 15 residues. Germline V gives CDR1 SGHTA, CDR2 FQGTGA.

The chain uses TRBV24-1 and TRBJ2-1, with TRBD2 identical over 14 bases. The germline V gene encodes CDR1 KGHDR and CDR2 SFDVKD. There are 18 residues in the CDR3. Trimming cost V 4 bases and J 6 bases; bases outside gene matches: 10. The CDR3 region has the DNA TGTGCCACCAGTGAAACGGGACTAGCGGGAGTCAGGCGCAATGAGCAGTTCTTC. Translation gives CATSETGLAGVRRNEQFF.

The chain combines TRBV29-1 with TRBJ1-4, with 8 bases lining up with TRBD1. The germline V gene has CDR1 SQVTM and CDR2 ANQGSEA. Unmatched junction bases numbered 11, after V lost 4 bases and J lost 10 bases. The CDR3 has 14 amino acids. The CDR3 reads CSVGPGGGPSKLFF. The CDR3 coding sequence is TGCAGCGTTGGGCCAGGGGGCGGCCCGTCAAAACTGTTTTTT.

Concerning this clone: Other DNA sequences within the sample encode an identical CDR3. This sequence joins TRBV12-3 or TRBV12-4 and TRBJ2-5; D gene unclear. The CDR3 consists of 11 residues. Trimming took off 7 bases at V and 0 bases at J, with 3 bases between the two ends. CDR3 sequence: CASTDQETQYF. CDR3 DNA sequence: TGTGCCAGCACCGACCAAGAGACCCAGTACTTC.

This clone showed up just once. The chain couples TRBV2 to TRBJ2-7; D is perhaps TRBD2 (6 bases). The CDR3 covers 14 residues. Trimming took off 3 bases at V and 5 bases at J, with 14 bases between the two ends. CDR1 and CDR2 from the germline V gene are SNHLY and FYNNEI. CDR3 in amino acids: CASSDLTSYHEQYF. DNA for the CDR3: TGTGCCAGCAGTGATCTAACTAGCTACCACGAGCAGTACTTC.

V and J are TRBV14 and TRBJ1-6; unclear D gene. Germline CDR1 reads SGHDN; CDR2 reads FVKESK. V dropped 4 bases and J dropped 7 bases, with 5 bases sitting between them. The CDR3 totals 12 residues. CDR3 sequence: CASSRINSPLHF. As DNA, the CDR3 is TGTGCCAGCAGCCGTATAAATTCACCCCTCCACTTT.

The V gene is TRBV7-9, the J gene TRBJ1-6, with 10 bases matching TRBD1. Trimming took 2 bases from V and 8 from J; bases not matched to a gene: 6. Germline CDR1 reads SEHNR; CDR2 reads FQNEAQ (reference sequence). The CDR3 loop spans 16 amino acids. The CDR3 protein is CASSLTGQGPDSPLHF. Here the CDR3 DNA reads TGTGCCAGCAGCTTAACGGGACAGGGGCCGGATTCACCCCTCCACTTT. The full variable domain, completed using reference TRBV7-9 and TRBJ1-6, is DTGVSQNPRHKITKRGQNVTFRCDPISEHNRLYWYRQTLGQGPEFLTYFQNEAQLEKSRLLSDRFSAERPKGSFSTLEIQRTEQGDSAMYLCASSLTGQGPDSPLHFGNGTRLTVT.

The rearrangement uses TRBV5-1 and TRBJ2-3; 10 nucleotides line up with TRBD2. CDR1 and CDR2 from the germline V gene are SGHRS and YFSETQ. The J segment lost 5 bases and the V segment lost 0 bases, leaving 9 bases of the junction unmatched. CDR3 size: 17 residues. CDR3 amino acids: CASSLAGLAGAGDTQYF. The CDR3 DNA reads as TGCGCCAGCAGCTTGGCCGGGCTAGCGGGAGCGGGAGATACGCAGTATTTT.

The gene calls are TRBV7-9 and TRBJ2-3; 14 bases map to TRBD2. The junction had 5 bases not matched to a gene; V was cut back by 5 bases and J by 1 base. Germline values: CDR1 SEHNR, CDR2 FQNEAQ (reference sequence). This CDR3 is 17 amino acids long. The CDR3 DNA reads TGTGCCAGCAGCCCGACTAGCGGGAGGGCCCGCACAGATACGCAGTATTTT. Translation gives CASSPTSGRARTDTQYF.

The V call is TRBV19, the J call TRBJ1-4, with 10 bases lining up with TRBD1. This CDR3 has 14 residues. From germline, CDR1 is LNHDA and CDR2 SQIVND (reference sequence). Unmatched junction bases numbered 9, after V lost 6 bases and J lost 11 bases. The CDR3 here is CASSGGQGTQKLFF. Here the CDR3 DNA reads TGTGCCAGTAGCGGGGGACAGGGGACGCAGAAACTGTTTTTT.

The CDR3 region is CASSGTSVSYEQYF. DNA of the CDR3: TGCGCCAGTTCCGGGACTAGCGTCTCCTACGAGCAGTACTTC. This chain joins TRBV10-1 and TRBJ2-7, with 10 nucleotides matching TRBD2. Germline V gives CDR1 WNHNN, CDR2 SYGVQD (reference sequence). J gave up 0 bases and V 9 bases, and 5 bases lay outside the gene matches. The CDR3 is made up of 14 amino acids.

J is TRBJ2-1 and V is TRBV3-1 (or the pseudogene TRBV3-2); 11 bases map to TRBD1. The V and J ends lost 7 bases and 8 bases, in that order; junction bases with no gene match: 16. CDR1 LGHDT and CDR2 YNNKEL come from the germline V gene (reference sequence). This CDR3 comprises 17 residues. The CDR3 loop reads CASTNGPGQGACDEQFF. The CDR3 DNA is TGTGCCAGCACCAATGGACCCGGACAGGGGGCATGCGATGAGCAGTTCTTC.

This chain links TRBV5-4 with TRBJ2-7, with TRBD1 matching over 11 bases. The V gene's germline CDR1 is SGHNT and CDR2 YYREEE (reference sequence). This CDR3 is built from 15 residues. V gave up 4 bases and J gave up 4 bases; unmatched junction bases: 7. The CDR3 is CASSPGQGAQYEQYF. CDR3 nucleotides: TGTGCCAGCAGCCCCGGACAGGGGGCCCAGTACGAGCAGTACTTC.

This chain joins TRBV5-1 and TRBJ2-1; 7 nucleotides align to TRBD2. Germline V lookup: CDR1 SGHRS, CDR2 YFSETQ. The CDR3 has 17 residues. V lost 0 bases and J lost 7; bases outside the gene matches: 13. This chain's CDR3 is CASSLGGGSGERNEQFF. CDR3 sequence (DNA): TGCGCCAGCAGCTTGGGGGGAGGGAGCGGGGAGCGGAATGAGCAGTTCTTC.

The V gene is TRBV5-1, the J gene TRBJ2-1; the match to TRBD2 covers 9 bases. The junction had 11 bases not matched to a gene; V was cut back by 4 bases and J by 15 bases. Germline lookup yields CDR1 SGHRS and CDR2 YFSETQ. There are 13 residues in the CDR3. CDR3 DNA sequence: TGCGCCAGCAGCCCAGAAGCCGGGACTAGCTCGTTCTTC. Amino acids: CASSPEAGTSSFF. The whole variable domain, remainder taken from reference TRBV5-1 and TRBJ2-1, is KAGVTQTPRYLIKTRGQQVTLSCSPISGHRSVSWYQQTPGQGLQFLFEYFSETQRNKGNFPGRFSGRQFSNSRSEMNVSTLELGDSALYLCASSPEAGTSSFFGPGTRLTVL.

V and J are TRBV6-5 and TRBJ2-7; possibly TRBD2 for D (5 bases). Germline loops: CDR1 MNHEY, CDR2 SVGAGI. Trimming removed 8 bases from V and 0 bases from J, with 11 bases in between. This CDR3 spans 13 amino acids. The CDR3 sequence: CASRRVDSYEQYF. Written as DNA, the CDR3 is TGTGCCAGCCGGCGGGTGGACTCCTACGAGCAGTACTTC.

This clone was found once. Sequence at one end of the junction differs from germline and may be a read error. The rearrangement joins TRBV4-1 to TRBJ2-1; D is ambiguous. Germline V gives CDR1 MGHRA, CDR2 YSYEKL. The CDR3 length is 12 residues. The CDR3 spells CASSQVGLQTVF. The CDR3 DNA follows: TGCGCCAGCAGCCAAGTGGGCTTACAAACGGTCTTC.

The CDR3 spells CASRTGSGRSNEQFF. The CDR3, as DNA: TGTGCCAGCAGAACGGGGTCAGGGAGGAGTAATGAGCAGTTCTTC. This chain joins TRBV6-5 and TRBJ2-1; perhaps TRBD2 as D (6 bases). Germline V lookup: CDR1 MNHEY, CDR2 SVGAGI. The V end was cut by 6 bases, the J end by 7 bases, with 19 bases between. The CDR3 extends over 15 amino acids.

J is TRBJ2-5 and V is TRBV24-1, with TRBD2 as a possible D gene (5 bases). Trimming took 4 bases from V and 3 from J, leaving 11 bases between them. This CDR3 has 14 residues. Germline CDR1 KGHDR, CDR2 SFDVKD. The CDR3: CATSEPWREETQYF. CDR3 nucleotides: TGTGCCACCAGTGAACCTTGGCGGGAAGAGACCCAGTACTTC.

V gene TRBV18 combines with J gene TRBJ1-2; D is possibly TRBD1 (6 bases). In germline, CDR1 is KGHSH, CDR2 LQKENI. V lost 5 bases and J 8 bases, leaving 21 bases between the germline ends. The CDR3 runs 15 residues. This CDR3 is CASSVLRDNRDGYTF. The CDR3 DNA follows: TGTGCCAGCTCAGTCCTCCGGGACAACCGTGACGGCTACACCTTC.

This rearrangement joins TRBV6-2 or TRBV6-3 to TRBJ2-7, with 8 bases identical to TRBD1. This CDR3 has 15 residues. V gave up 5 bases and J gave up 2 bases; unmatched junction bases: 8. CDR1 is MNHEY and CDR2 is SVGEGT in the germline V gene. The CDR3 DNA follows: TGTGCCAGCAGTGAGGACAGGGAGATTCCCTACGAGCAGTACTTC. This translates into CASSEDREIPYEQYF.

The chain's CDR3 is CSAVNIGGNEKLFF. The CDR3 DNA reads as TGCAGCGCTGTAAACATCGGCGGCAATGAAAAACTGTTTTTT. The rearrangement uses TRBV29-1 and TRBJ1-4, with unresolved D. Germline assignment: CDR1 SQVTM and CDR2 ANQGSEA. With 7 bases removed from V and 5 bases from J, the gap between germline ends came to 17 bases. The CDR3 runs 14 residues. Looking up the rest from reference TRBV29-1 and TRBJ1-4 gives the full variable domain: SAVISQKPSRDICQRGTSLTIQCQVDSQVTMMFWYRQQPGQSLTLIATANQGSEATYESGFVIDKFPISRPNLTFSTLTVSNMSPEDSSIYLCSAVNIGGNEKLFFGSGTQLSVL.

This clone was found once. The gene calls are TRBV7-3 and TRBJ1-1; a weak D match, TRBD1 (6 bases). In germline, CDR1 is SGHTA, CDR2 FQGTGA. The V end lost 5 bases, the J end lost 1 base, and 14 bases lay between the germline ends. The CDR3 is 15 amino acids. The CDR3 loop reads CASSQSGTPNTEAFF. The CDR3 DNA is TGTGCCAGCAGCCAATCGGGGACACCGAACACTGAAGCTTTCTTT.